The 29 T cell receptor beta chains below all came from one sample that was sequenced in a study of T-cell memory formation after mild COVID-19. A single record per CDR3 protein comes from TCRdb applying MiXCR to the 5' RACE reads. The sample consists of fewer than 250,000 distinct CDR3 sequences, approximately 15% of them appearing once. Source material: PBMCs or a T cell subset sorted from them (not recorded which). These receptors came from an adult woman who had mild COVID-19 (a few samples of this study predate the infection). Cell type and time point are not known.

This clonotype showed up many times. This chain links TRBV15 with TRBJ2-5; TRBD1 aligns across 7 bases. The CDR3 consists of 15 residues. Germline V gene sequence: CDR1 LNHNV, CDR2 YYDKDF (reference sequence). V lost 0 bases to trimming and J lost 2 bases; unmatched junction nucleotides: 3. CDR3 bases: TGTGCCACCAGCAGAGATCCGGGACAGCAAGAGACCCAGTACTTC. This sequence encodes CATSRDPGQQETQYF.

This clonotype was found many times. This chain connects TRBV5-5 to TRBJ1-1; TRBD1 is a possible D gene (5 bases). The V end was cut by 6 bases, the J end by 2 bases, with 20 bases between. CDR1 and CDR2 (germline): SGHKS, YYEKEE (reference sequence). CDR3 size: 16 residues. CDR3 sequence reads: CASTNTGGTVNTEAFF. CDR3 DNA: TGTGCCAGCACCAATACCGGGGGGACGGTAAACACTGAAGCTTTCTTT.

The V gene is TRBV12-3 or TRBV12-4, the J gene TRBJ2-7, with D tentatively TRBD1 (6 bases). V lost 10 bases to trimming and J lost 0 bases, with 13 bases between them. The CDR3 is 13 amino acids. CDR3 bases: TGTGCCACCTCGGGACAATTCTCCTACGAGCAGTACTTC. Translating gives CATSGQFSYEQYF.

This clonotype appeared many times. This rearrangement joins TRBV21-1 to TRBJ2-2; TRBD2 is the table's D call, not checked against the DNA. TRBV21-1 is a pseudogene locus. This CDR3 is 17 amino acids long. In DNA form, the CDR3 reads TGTGCCAGCAGCAAAGTAGCGGGGACTAGCGAAACCGGGGAGCTGTTTTTT. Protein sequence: CASSKVAGTSETGELFF.

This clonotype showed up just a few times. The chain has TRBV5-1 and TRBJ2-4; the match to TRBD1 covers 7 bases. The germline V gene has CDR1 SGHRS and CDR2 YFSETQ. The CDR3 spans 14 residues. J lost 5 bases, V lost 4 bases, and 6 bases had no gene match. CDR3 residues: CASSPGTAENIQYF. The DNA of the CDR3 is TGCGCCAGCAGCCCCGGGACAGCTGAAAACATTCAGTACTTC. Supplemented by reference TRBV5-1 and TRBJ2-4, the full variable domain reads KAGVTQTPRYLIKTRGQQVTLSCSPISGHRSVSWYQQTPGQGLQFLFEYFSETQRNKGNFPGRFSGRQFSNSRSEMNVSTLELGDSALYLCASSPGTAENIQYFGAGTRLSVL.

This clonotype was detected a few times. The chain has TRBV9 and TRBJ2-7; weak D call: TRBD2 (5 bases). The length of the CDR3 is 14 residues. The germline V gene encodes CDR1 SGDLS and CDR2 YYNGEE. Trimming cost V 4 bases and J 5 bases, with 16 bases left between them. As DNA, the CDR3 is TGTGCCAGCAGCCCGACCCGGGAATTCAACGAGCAGTACTTC. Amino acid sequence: CASSPTREFNEQYF.

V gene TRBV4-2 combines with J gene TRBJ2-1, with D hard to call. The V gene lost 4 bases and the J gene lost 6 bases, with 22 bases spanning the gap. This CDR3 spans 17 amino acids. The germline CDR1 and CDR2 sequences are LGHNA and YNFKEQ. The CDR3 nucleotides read TGTGCCAGCAGCCCCGGGTCGCTCGTTCAGACCACCAATGAGCAGTTCTTC. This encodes CASSPGSLVQTTNEQFF.

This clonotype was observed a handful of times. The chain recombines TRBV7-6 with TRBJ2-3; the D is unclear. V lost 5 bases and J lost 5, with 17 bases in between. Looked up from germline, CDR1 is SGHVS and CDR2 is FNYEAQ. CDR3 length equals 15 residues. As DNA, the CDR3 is TGTGCCAGCAGCGAGTTCGGCTCGCGCCAAGATACGCAGTATTTT. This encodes CASSEFGSRQDTQYF. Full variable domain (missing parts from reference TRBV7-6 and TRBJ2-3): GAGVSQSPRYKVTKRGQDVALRCDPISGHVSLYWYRQALGQGPEFLTYFNYEAQQDKSGLPNDRFSAERPEGSISTLTIQRTEQRDSAMYRCASSEFGSRQDTQYFGPGTRLTVL.

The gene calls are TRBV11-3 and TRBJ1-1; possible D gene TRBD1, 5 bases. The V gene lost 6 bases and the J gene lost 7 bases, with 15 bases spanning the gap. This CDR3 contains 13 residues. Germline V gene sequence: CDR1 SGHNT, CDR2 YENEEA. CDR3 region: CASRTSGTGEAFF. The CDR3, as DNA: TGTGCCAGCAGGACCTCAGGGACCGGTGAAGCTTTCTTT.

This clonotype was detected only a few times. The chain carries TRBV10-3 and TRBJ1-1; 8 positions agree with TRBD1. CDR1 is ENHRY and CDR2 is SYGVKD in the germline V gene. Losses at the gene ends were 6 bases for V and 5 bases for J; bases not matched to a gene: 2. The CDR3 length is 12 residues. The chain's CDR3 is CAIRTGETEAFF. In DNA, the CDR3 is TGTGCCATCAGGACAGGGGAAACTGAAGCTTTCTTT.

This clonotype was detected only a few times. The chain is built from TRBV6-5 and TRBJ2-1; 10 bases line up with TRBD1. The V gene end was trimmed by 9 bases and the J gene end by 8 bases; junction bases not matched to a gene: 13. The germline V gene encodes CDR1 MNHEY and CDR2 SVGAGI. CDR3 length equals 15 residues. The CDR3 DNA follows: TGTGCCAGGGGGTCGAAGGACAGGGGGTGCTATGAGCAGTTCTTC. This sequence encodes CARGSKDRGCYEQFF.

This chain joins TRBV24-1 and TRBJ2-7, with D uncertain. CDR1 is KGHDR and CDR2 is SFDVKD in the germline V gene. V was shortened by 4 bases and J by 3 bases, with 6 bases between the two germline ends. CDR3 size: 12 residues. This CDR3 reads CATSDEVYEQYF. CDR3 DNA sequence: TGTGCCACCAGTGACGAGGTCTACGAGCAGTACTTC.

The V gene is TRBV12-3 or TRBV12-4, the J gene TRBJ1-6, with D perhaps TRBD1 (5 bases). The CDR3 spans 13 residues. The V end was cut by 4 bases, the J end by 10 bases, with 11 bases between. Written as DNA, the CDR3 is TGTGCCAGCAGTTCCAGGGTTGGGTCACCCCTCCACTTT. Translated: CASSSRVGSPLHF.

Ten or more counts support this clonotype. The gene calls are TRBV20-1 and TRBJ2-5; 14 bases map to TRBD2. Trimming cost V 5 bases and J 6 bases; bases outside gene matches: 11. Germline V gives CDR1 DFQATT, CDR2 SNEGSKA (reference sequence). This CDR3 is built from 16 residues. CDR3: CSASTSGRAGRKTQYF. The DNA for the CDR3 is TGCAGTGCTTCGACTAGCGGGAGGGCCGGGAGAAAGACCCAGTACTTC.

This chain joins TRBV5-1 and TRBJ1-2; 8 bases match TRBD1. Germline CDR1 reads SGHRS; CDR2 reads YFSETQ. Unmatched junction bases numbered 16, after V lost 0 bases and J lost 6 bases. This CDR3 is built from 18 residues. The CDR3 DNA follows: TGCGCCAGCAGCTTGGGACAGGGGTCTCGCTCTGTACTCGATGGCTACACCTTC. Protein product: CASSLGQGSRSVLDGYTF. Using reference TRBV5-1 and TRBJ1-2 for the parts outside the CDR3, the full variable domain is KAGVTQTPRYLIKTRGQQVTLSCSPISGHRSVSWYQQTPGQGLQFLFEYFSETQRNKGNFPGRFSGRQFSNSRSEMNVSTLELGDSALYLCASSLGQGSRSVLDGYTFGSGTRLTVV.

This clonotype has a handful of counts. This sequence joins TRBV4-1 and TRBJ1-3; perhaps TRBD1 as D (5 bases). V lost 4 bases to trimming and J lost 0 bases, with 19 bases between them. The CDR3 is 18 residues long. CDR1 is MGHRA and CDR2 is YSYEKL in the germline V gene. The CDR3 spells CASSRAVTGLSSGNTIYF. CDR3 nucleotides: TGCGCCAGCAGCCGCGCGGTAACAGGCCTAAGCTCTGGAAACACCATATATTTT.

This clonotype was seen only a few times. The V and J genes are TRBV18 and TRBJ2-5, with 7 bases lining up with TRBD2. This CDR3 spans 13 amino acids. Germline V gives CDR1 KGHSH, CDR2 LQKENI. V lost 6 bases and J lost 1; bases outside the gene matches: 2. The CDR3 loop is CASSSSGQETQYF. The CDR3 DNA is TGTGCCAGCTCGTCTAGCGGCCAAGAGACCCAGTACTTC. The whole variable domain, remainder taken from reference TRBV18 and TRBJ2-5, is NAGVMQNPRHLVRRRGQEARLRCSPMKGHSHVYWYRQLPEEGLKFMVYLQKENIIDESGMPKERFSAEFPKEGPSILRIQQVVRGDSAAYFCASSSSGQETQYFGPGTRLLVL.

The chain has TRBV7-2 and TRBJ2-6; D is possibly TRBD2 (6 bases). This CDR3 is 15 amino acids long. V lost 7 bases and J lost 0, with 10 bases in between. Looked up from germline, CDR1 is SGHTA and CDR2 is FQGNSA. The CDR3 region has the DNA TGTGCCAGCACCGCCGGGGGCTCTGGGGCCAACGTCCTGACTTTC. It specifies CASTAGGSGANVLTF. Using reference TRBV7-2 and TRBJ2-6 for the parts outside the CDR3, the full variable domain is GAGVSQSPSNKVTEKGKDVELRCDPISGHTALYWYRQSLGQGLEFLIYFQGNSAPDKSGLPSDRFSAERTGGSVSTLTIQRTQQEDSAVYLCASTAGGSGANVLTFGAGSRLTVL.

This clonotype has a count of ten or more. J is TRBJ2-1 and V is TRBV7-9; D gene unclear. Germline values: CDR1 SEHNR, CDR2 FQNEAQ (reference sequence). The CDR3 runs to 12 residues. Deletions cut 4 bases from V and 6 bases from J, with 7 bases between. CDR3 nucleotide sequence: TGTGCCAGCAGCTCCCCGGGCAATGAGCAGTTCTTC. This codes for CASSSPGNEQFF.

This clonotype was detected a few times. The CDR3 region is CASSLERQGYEQYF. The CDR3 DNA is TGTGCCAGCTCCCTAGAAAGACAGGGCTACGAGCAGTACTTC. The chain links TRBV2 to TRBJ2-7; 7 bases fit TRBD1. Germline values: CDR1 SNHLY, CDR2 FYNNEI. This CDR3 contains 14 residues. V trimming: 8 bases; J trimming: 3 bases; junction bases outside the gene matches: 10. Looking up the rest from reference TRBV2 and TRBJ2-7 gives the full variable domain: EPEVTQTPSHQVTQMGQEVILRCVPISNHLYFYWYRQILGQKVEFLVSFYNNEISEKSEIFDDQFSVERPDGSNFTLKIRSTKLEDSAMYFCASSLERQGYEQYFGPGTRLTVT.

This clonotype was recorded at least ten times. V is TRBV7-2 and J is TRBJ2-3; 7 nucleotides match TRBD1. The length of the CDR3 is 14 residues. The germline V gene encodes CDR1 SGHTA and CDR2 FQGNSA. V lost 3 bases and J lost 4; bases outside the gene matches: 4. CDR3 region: CASSFRQGADTQYF. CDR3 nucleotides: TGTGCCAGCAGCTTCAGACAGGGCGCAGATACGCAGTATTTT.

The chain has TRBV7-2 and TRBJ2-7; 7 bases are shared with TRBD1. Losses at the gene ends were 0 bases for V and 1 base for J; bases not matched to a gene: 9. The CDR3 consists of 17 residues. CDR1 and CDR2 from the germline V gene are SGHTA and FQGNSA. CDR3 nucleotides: TGTGCCAGCAGCTTAGCCTACTTGGGACAGCCATCCTACGAGCAGTACTTC. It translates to CASSLAYLGQPSYEQYF.

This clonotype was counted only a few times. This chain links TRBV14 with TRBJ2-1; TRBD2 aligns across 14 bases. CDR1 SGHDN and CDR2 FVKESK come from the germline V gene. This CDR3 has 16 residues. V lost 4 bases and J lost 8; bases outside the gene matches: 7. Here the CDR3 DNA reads TGTGCCAGCAGCCCCCTGAGACTAGCGGGAGGGGATGAGCAGTTCTTC. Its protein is CASSPLRLAGGDEQFF.

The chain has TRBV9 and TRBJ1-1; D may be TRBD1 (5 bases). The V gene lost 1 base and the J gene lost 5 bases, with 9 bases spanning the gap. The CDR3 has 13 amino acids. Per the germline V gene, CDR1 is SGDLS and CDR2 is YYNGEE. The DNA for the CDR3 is TGTGCCAGCAGCGTACAGGGAAGGACTGAAGCTTTCTTT. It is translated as CASSVQGRTEAFF. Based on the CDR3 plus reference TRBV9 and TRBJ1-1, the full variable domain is DSGVTQTPKHLITATGQRVTLRCSPRSGDLSVYWYQQSLDQGLQFLIQYYNGEERAKGNILERFSAQQFPDLHSELNLSSLELGDSALYFCASSVQGRTEAFFGQGTRLTVV.

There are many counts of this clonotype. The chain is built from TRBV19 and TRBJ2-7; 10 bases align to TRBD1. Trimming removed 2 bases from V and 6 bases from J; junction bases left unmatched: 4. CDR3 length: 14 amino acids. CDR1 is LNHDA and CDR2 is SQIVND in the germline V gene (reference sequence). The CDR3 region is CASSIRDRGLEQYF. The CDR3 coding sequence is TGTGCCAGTAGTATAAGAGACAGGGGGCTCGAGCAGTACTTC.

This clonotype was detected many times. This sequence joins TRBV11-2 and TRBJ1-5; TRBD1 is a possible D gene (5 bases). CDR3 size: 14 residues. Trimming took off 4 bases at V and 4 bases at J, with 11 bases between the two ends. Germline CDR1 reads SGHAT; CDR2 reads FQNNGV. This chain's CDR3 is CASSWAGGNQPQHF. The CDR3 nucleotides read TGTGCCAGCAGCTGGGCGGGGGGGAATCAGCCCCAGCATTTT.

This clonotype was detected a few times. The CDR3 is CASSYGKGKNSPLHF. Here the CDR3 DNA reads TGTGCCAGCAGTTACGGGAAGGGAAAGAATTCACCCCTCCACTTT. The chain carries TRBV6-2 or TRBV6-3 and TRBJ1-6; D not resolved. CDR1 is MNHEY, CDR2 SVGEGT, per germline. Trimming stripped 2 bases from V and 7 bases from J, with 12 bases between. The CDR3 covers 15 residues.

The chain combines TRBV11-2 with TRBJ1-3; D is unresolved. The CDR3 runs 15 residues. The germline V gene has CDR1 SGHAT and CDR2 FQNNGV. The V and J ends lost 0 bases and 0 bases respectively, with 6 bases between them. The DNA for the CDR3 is TGTGCCAGCAGCTTAGAGGCAAGCTCTGGAAACACCATATATTTT. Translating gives CASSLEASSGNTIYF.

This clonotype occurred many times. The CDR3 nucleotides read TGTGCCAGCAGCAGGGATAGCAATCAGCCCCAGCATTTT. Its protein product is CASSRDSNQPQHF. The chain couples TRBV7-2 to TRBJ1-5; D is undetermined. The V end lost 5 bases, the J end lost 0 bases, and 5 bases lay between the germline ends. The CDR3 runs 13 residues. Germline V gene data show CDR1 as SGHTA and CDR2 as FQGNSA. Together with reference TRBV7-2 and TRBJ1-5, the CDR3 gives the full variable domain: GAGVSQSPSNKVTEKGKDVELRCDPISGHTALYWYRQSLGQGLEFLIYFQGNSAPDKSGLPSDRFSAERTGGSVSTLTIQRTQQEDSAVYLCASSRDSNQPQHFGDGTRLSIL.